One and the same sample provided the 6 T cell receptor beta chains below, sequenced in a study of HIV-infected patients and healthy controls. Whole blood was used without fractionation, so all unsorted peripheral T cells were included. Alpha and beta constant-region primers primed reverse transcription of about 500 ng RNA. Separate chain-specific third strand synthesis with multiplexing indices produced the alpha and beta libraries. TCRdb re-analysed the 5' RACE reads in MiXCR, keeping a single row per CDR3 protein. This sample carries under 10,000 distinct CDR3 sequences, about 5.8% of them seen once, and the ten largest clones take 7.7%. The specimen was blood. These receptors all stem from an adult in good health.

This clonotype is medium-sized by share. The V gene is TRBV5-6, the J gene TRBJ1-5, with a possible D match to TRBD1 (5 bases). CDR3 size: 14 residues. Trimming removed 4 bases at V and 1 base at J, with 9 bases between. Germline lookup yields CDR1 SGHDT and CDR2 YYEEEE. The CDR3 region is CASSRRGSNQPQHF. DNA of the CDR3: TGTGCCAGCAGCCGCCGGGGGAGCAATCAGCCCCAGCATTTT.

This clonotype was found many times. Germline and junction disagree at one end, which may indicate a read error. The rearrangement uses TRBV7-6 and TRBJ2-5; possible D gene TRBD1, 6 bases. CDR1 is SGHVS and CDR2 is FNYEAQ in the germline V gene. This CDR3 region has 11 residues. As DNA, the CDR3 is TGTGCCAGCAGCTTAACGGCAGGGGTCGACTTC. Its translation is CASSLTAGVDF.

This sequence joins TRBV25-1 and TRBJ2-7; D may be TRBD1 (5 bases). The CDR3 has 16 residues. Trimming stripped 4 bases from V and 4 bases from J, with 20 bases between. Germline CDR1 is MGHDK and CDR2 is SYGVNS. The CDR3 DNA reads TGTGCCAGCAGTGGCAGGGTGGTCTCCCTACCTTACGAGCAGTACTTC. Protein sequence: CASSGRVVSLPYEQYF.

This clonotype ranks as medium-sized. The chain uses TRBV3-1 and TRBJ2-4; TRBD2 matches 11 bases. V shed 4 bases and J 3 bases; nucleotides not matched to a gene: 8. Germline lookup yields CDR1 LGHDT and CDR2 YNNKEL (reference sequence). CDR3 length: 17 residues. CDR3 region: CASSRPTSGGLKNIQYF. In DNA, the CDR3 is TGTGCCAGCAGCCGGCCCACTAGCGGGGGCCTCAAAAACATTCAGTACTTC.

This clonotype was found many times. This chain uses TRBV7-2 with TRBJ2-5; D unclear. CDR3 length: 14 amino acids. With 5 bases removed from V and 2 bases from J, the gap between germline ends came to 12 bases. Per germline, CDR1 SGHTA and CDR2 FQGNSA. The CDR3 reads CASSLRGSQETQYF. The CDR3 DNA reads as TGTGCCAGCAGCCTACGAGGCAGTCAAGAGACCCAGTACTTC.

By sample share, this clonotype is medium-sized. The chain couples TRBV7-2 to TRBJ2-7, with TRBD2 matching over 8 bases. Germline V gene data show CDR1 as SGHTA and CDR2 as FQGNSA. The CDR3 consists of 14 residues. V gave up 4 bases and J gave up 4 bases; unmatched junction bases: 6. CDR3 sequence reads: CASSSREGPYEQYF. The CDR3 bases are TGTGCCAGCAGCTCACGGGAGGGCCCTTACGAGCAGTACTTC. The full variable domain, in which reference TRBV7-2 and TRBJ2-7 provide the parts outside the CDR3, is GAGVSQSPSNKVTEKGKDVELRCDPISGHTALYWYRQSLGQGLEFLIYFQGNSAPDKSGLPSDRFSAERTGGSVSTLTIQRTQQEDSAVYLCASSSREGPYEQYFGPGTRLTVT.